Here is one T cell receptor beta chain with its context. Its target is unknown. This specimen belongs to a study of shared clonotypes between healthy human individuals. Study context: Each donor's CD8 memory used one plate, CD8 naive two, each CD4 subset three. Study outcomes and limitations: Sampling used blood alone; tissue repertoires probably differ.

The length of the CDR3 is 15 residues. Looked up from germline, CDR1 is SGHRS and CDR2 is YFSETQ. The V segment lost 0 bases and the J segment 4 bases; nucleotides outside the gene matches: 2. The data were produced by immunoSEQ multiplex PCR, yet TCRdb's version contains in-frame clones alone and is incomplete. Here the sample spans around 2,100,000 clones, 85% to 95% being singletons. The naive CD8 subset, CD45RO-negative cells positively selected for CCR7, excluded terminally differentiated effector memory CD45RA+ cells. Recent vaccinations or acute infections were absent in the healthy HIV-negative adult donors.

The chain recombines TRBV5-1 with TRBJ2-5, with 11 bases identical to TRBD1. The clonotype comes from a man aged 18 to 30 in good health. The sequenced sample was naive CD8+ T cells sorted from blood. This CDR3 reads CASSLGTGGGETQYF. In DNA form, the CDR3 reads TGCGCCAGCAGCTTGGGGACAGGGGGCGGAGAGACCCAGTACTTC.